A selection of T cell receptor beta chains follows, all from one sample in a study of T cells in Graves' hyperthyroidism and ophthalmopathy. TCRdb recomputed calls from the multiplex PCR reads with MiXCR, one row per CDR3 protein. The table has under 400,000 distinct CDR3 sequences, roughly 21% seen once. Input material: blood. Every receptor here comes from a woman aged 45-65 years with Graves' hyperthyroidism. Both conserved end residues are part of each CDR3.

cdr3_aa: CASSLQRSYGYTF
v_call: TRBV12-3/TRBV12-4

cdr3_aa: CASSDLPRTANTGELFF
v_call: TRBV2

cdr3_aa: CASSQDRLNEKLFF
v_call: TRBV3-1

cdr3_aa: CASSDRGAEQYF
v_call: TRBV12-3/TRBV12-4

cdr3_aa: CASSSPSNTEAFF
v_call: TRBV5-1

cdr3_aa: CASSYQATNEKLFF
v_call: TRBV2

cdr3_aa: CASSSIGQGPYNEQFF
v_call: TRBV7-9

cdr3_aa: CASSVDPRVGGTGELFF
v_call: TRBV9

cdr3_aa: CASKGTRIAYEQYF
v_call: TRBV28

cdr3_aa: CASSPRTLRNGYTF
v_call: TRBV19

cdr3_aa: CASSYITAADTQYF
v_call: TRBV7-2

cdr3_aa: CASSPPGQASYEQYF
v_call: TRBV28

cdr3_aa: CAISLGTGGNYGYTF
v_call: TRBV10-3

cdr3_aa: CATSRDRLYTGELFF
v_call: TRBV15

cdr3_aa: CASSLDRDRGPTGELFF
v_call: TRBV5-1

cdr3_aa: CASSPRDRGSNQPQHF
v_call: TRBV6-1

cdr3_aa: CASSWTGRSIRTQYF
v_call: TRBV28

cdr3_aa: CAPNFRLHSYEQYF
v_call: TRBV25-1

cdr3_aa: CASSPGPTYNSPLHF
v_call: TRBV4-1

cdr3_aa: CASSPGDPNQPQHF
v_call: TRBV7-8

cdr3_aa: CASSRNSGNYGYTF
v_call: TRBV12-3/TRBV12-4

cdr3_aa: CASSEVAGDYQPQHF
v_call: TRBV5-1

cdr3_aa: CASSPRTGAYEQYF
v_call: TRBV16

cdr3_aa: CASSLEVNTEAFF
v_call: TRBV7-8

cdr3_aa: CASSFRDRPYF
v_call: TRBV3-1

cdr3_aa: CASSRTGWDTQYF
v_call: TRBV2

cdr3_aa: CASSVLVSSGRSTDTQYF
v_call: TRBV11-2

cdr3_aa: CASSVDGVDYGYTF
v_call: TRBV9

cdr3_aa: CASSLSGGGPRTDTQYF
v_call: TRBV28

cdr3_aa: CASSLEQYTEAFF
v_call: TRBV5-1

cdr3_aa: CASSDFRDRGRNEQFF
v_call: TRBV7-2

cdr3_aa: CSGRASGYTQYF
v_call: TRBV29-1

cdr3_aa: CASSYSSLGPLDTQYF
v_call: TRBV6-5

cdr3_aa: CASSPRLAGGNNEQFF
v_call: TRBV18

cdr3_aa: CASSFAGAPYEQYF
v_call: TRBV12-3/TRBV12-4

cdr3_aa: CASSYGGSGTEAFF
v_call: TRBV6-5

cdr3_aa: CSAPSGNTGELFF
v_call: TRBV20-1

cdr3_aa: CATSFGRESATNEKLFF
v_call: TRBV15

cdr3_aa: CASSWTTDTQYF
v_call: TRBV7-2

cdr3_aa: CASSTPGGTGAPNGYTF
v_call: TRBV28

cdr3_aa: CASSDGTAAGTQYF
v_call: TRBV2

cdr3_aa: CAGRPNGGASYNEQFF
v_call: TRBV5-1

cdr3_aa: CASSLGGGSGYEQYF
v_call: TRBV28

cdr3_aa: CASSQGAGEWDNEQFF
v_call: TRBV9

cdr3_aa: CASLKTGHTEAFF
v_call: TRBV2

cdr3_aa: CASSSTGLETQYF
v_call: TRBV7-8

cdr3_aa: CSARADRAGTSGRYGEQFF
v_call: TRBV20-1

cdr3_aa: CASSPVLAANTGELFF
v_call: TRBV28

cdr3_aa: CASSPPARTDTQYF
v_call: TRBV28

cdr3_aa: CASSLEWSSRFF
v_call: TRBV7-9